This T cell receptor (beta chain) derives from a study of blood T cell repertoires in COVID-19. Study overall: COVID-19 samples collected from the United States, Italy and Spain covered acute and convalescent phases. Nucleic acid was either cDNA or gDNA, and it came from T cells, B-cell-depleted T cells, or PBMCs.

Looked up from germline, CDR1 is SGHKS and CDR2 is YYEKEE (reference sequence). V gave up 4 bases and J gave up 7 bases; unmatched junction bases: 12. The CDR3 spans 15 residues. Cohorts were assigned according to the clinical history that participants reported. Here immunoSEQ multiplex PCR was the method, and the copy in TCRdb shows in-frame clones only, minus some. The sample records some 460,000 clones, roughly 85% being singletons. This clonotype originated in a woman under 30 with acute COVID-19. Sequenced: PBMCs or T cells enriched from blood (not recorded which). The J gene is TRBJ2-5, the V gene TRBV5-5, with TRBD1 matching over 8 bases. CDR3 amino acids: CASSPRDRPSLTQYF. The DNA of the CDR3 is TGTGCCAGCAGCCCGCGGGACAGGCCCAGTTTGACCCAGTACTTC.